The source of this T cell receptor beta chain is a study of blood T cell repertoires in COVID-19. Overall study: Sites across the United States, Italy and Spain contributed samples from acute and convalescent COVID-19. In each case, the material was cDNA or gDNA derived from T cells, B-cell-depleted T cells, or PBMCs.

Methods used by the authors: Quantification of nucleated cells was approximated via reference gene primer amplification. Generated by immunoSEQ multiplex PCR, the TCRdb table keeps only in-frame clones and is missing some. The DNA was the basis for D and trimming; V, J and clone size are from that table. The sample contains 130,000 to 150,000 clones, 88% of which appear only once. The CDR3 covers 15 residues. The germline gives CDR1 SGHTA, CDR2 FQGTGA. Unmatched junction bases numbered 10, after V lost 5 bases and J lost 7 bases. This chain uses TRBV7-3 with TRBJ2-1; 8 bases are a match to TRBD2. The sample was peripheral blood. The clonotype comes from a woman aged 45-65 years with acute or convalescent COVID-19. CDR3: CASSTSPSGYNEQFF. The CDR3 DNA follows: TGTGCCAGCAGCACAAGCCCTAGCGGGTATAATGAGCAGTTCTTC.